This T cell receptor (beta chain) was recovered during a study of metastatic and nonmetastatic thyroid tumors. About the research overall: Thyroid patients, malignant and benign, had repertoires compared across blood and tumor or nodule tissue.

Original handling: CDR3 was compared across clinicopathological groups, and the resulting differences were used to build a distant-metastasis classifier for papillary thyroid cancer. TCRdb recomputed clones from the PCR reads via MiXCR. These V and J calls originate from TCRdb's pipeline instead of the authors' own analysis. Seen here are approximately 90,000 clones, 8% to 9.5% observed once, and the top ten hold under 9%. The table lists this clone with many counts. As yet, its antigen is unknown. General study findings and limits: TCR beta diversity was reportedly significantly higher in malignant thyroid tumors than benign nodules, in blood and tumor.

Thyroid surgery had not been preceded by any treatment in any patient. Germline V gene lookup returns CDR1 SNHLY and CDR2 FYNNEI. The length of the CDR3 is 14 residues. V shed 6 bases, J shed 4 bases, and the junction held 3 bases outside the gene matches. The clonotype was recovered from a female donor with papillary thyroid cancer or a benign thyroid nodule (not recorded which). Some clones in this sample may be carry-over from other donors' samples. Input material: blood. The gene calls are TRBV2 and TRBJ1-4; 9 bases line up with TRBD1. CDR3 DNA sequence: TGTGCCAGCAGGACAGGGGGGGGTAATGAAAAACTGTTTTTT. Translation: CASRTGGGNEKLFF. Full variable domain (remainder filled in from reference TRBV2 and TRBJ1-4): EPEVTQTPSHQVTQMGQEVILRCVPISNHLYFYWYRQILGQKVEFLVSFYNNEISEKSEIFDDQFSVERPDGSNFTLKIRSTKLEDSAMYFCASRTGGGNEKLFFGSGTQLSVL.